Listed below are T cell receptor beta chains from one sample, sequenced in a study of PD-L1 blockade in urothelial cancer. The method was immunoSEQ multiplex PCR; TCRdb's version includes in-frame clones alone and lacks a portion of them. The data hold approximately 90,000 clones, with about 90% observed a single time. The starting material was PBMCs, obtained around atezolizumab (anti-PD-L1) treatment. These receptors originate from a man between 60 and 70 years old with urothelial cancer. CDR3s include the opening cysteine and the closing phenylalanine or tryptophan. D genes are given only for firm matches. Clone size, where shown, is once, few, many, or a class for clones that have expanded.

clone_size d_call j_call v_call cdr3_nt cdr3_aa
once TRBD2 TRBJ2-2 TRBV5-1 TGCGCCAGCAGCCCTGACCCAGCGGGGGGTGGGGAGCTGTTTTTT CASSPDPAGGGELFF
- TRBD1 TRBJ1-4 TRBV2 TGTGCCAGCCGCCGCCGGCAAAGTGGACAGGGGGGGAATGAAAAACTGTTTTTT CASRRRQSGQGGNEKLFF
- - TRBJ2-5 TRBV5-5 TGTGCCAGCAGCTTGACGGGTCTAGTCCCAGAGACCCAGTACTTC CASSLTGLVPETQYF
- TRBD2 TRBJ2-3 TRBV7-3 TGTGCCAGCAGCCTAGGGACTAGTTCAGATACGCAGTATTTT CASSLGTSSDTQYF
- - TRBJ1-2 TRBV20-1 TGCAGTGCTAGAGCCCTGGGAGGTGGCACCTTC CSARALGGGTF
- - TRBJ2-1 TRBV10-1 TGCGCCGGCTTTAATGAGCAGTTCTTC CAGFNEQFF
once TRBD2 TRBJ2-2 TRBV30 TGTGCCTGGAGACTAGCGGGGGATCGGGGGGAGCTGTTTTTT CAWRLAGDRGELFF
once - TRBJ2-4 TRBV9 TGTGCCAGCAGCTCCTCGGGGGACAAAAACATTCAGTACTTC CASSSSGDKNIQYF
- - TRBJ2-1 TRBV9 TGTGCCAGCAGCGTAGTAGGGAGCTCCTACAATGAGCAGTTCTTC CASSVVGSSYNEQFF
- TRBD2 TRBJ2-2 TRBV19 TGTGCCAGTCGAAGGCGGGGGAGAAACACCGGGGAGCTGTTTTTT CASRRRGRNTGELFF
- - TRBJ1-6 TRBV2 TGTGCCAGCAGAATCAGGGGTAGGAATTCACCCCTCCACTTT CASRIRGRNSPLHF
- - TRBJ2-6 TRBV5-8 TGTGCCAGCAGCCCCGTTGGGGCCAACGTCCTGACTTTC CASSPVGANVLTF
once TRBD1 TRBJ1-5 TRBV19 TGTGCCAGTAGTATAGCAGGGGGCGTCGGCAATCAGCCCCAGCATTTT CASSIAGGVGNQPQHF
- - TRBJ2-2 TRBV29-1 TGCAGCGTTGCGGAGAGCAACACCGGGGAGCTGTTTTTT CSVAESNTGELFF
- - TRBJ2-4 TRBV7-2 TGTGCCAGCAGCTGGGCCGGTGCCAAAAACATTCAGTACTTC CASSWAGAKNIQYF
few - TRBJ2-2 TRBV7-8 TGTGCCAGCAGCTTAGCGATCGGGGGCACCGGGGAGCTGTTTTTT CASSLAIGGTGELFF
- TRBD1 TRBJ2-1 TRBV28 TGTGCCAGCAGCCTCACAGGGGCATACGTCAACAATGAGCAGTTCTTC CASSLTGAYVNNEQFF
- - TRBJ2-7 TRBV5-4 TGTGCCAGCAGCCTGGACCCTGGACAGTCCTACGAGCAGTACTTC CASSLDPGQSYEQYF
once TRBD1 TRBJ1-6 TRBV18 TGTGCCAGCTCACAGGGACAGGGGGATATTTCACCCCTCCACTTT CASSQGQGDISPLHF
- TRBD2 TRBJ2-7 TRBV4-3 TGCGCCAGCAGCCAATCCGGGACTAGAGGCGAGCAGTACTTC CASSQSGTRGEQYF
- TRBD1 TRBJ2-7 TRBV19 TGTGCCAGTAGACCGGGACAGGGTCCGGCCGAGCAGTACTTC CASRPGQGPAEQYF
- - TRBJ2-7 TRBV7-9 TGTGCCAGCAGCGAGCCACCCTCATACTCGGGTTACGAGCAGTACTTC CASSEPPSYSGYEQYF
- TRBD1 TRBJ1-2 TRBV5-1 TGCGCCAGCAGCTTACCCGGGACAGGGGGCGCCTATGGCTACACCTTC CASSLPGTGGAYGYTF
- - TRBJ2-1 TRBV7-3 TGTGCCAGCAGCTTTAGCGGAACCTACAATGAGCAGTTCTTC CASSFSGTYNEQFF
- TRBD1 TRBJ2-6 TRBV27 TGTGCCATAGGGACAGGGCCGTTAAGCTCTGGGGCCAACGTCCTGACTTTC CAIGTGPLSSGANVLTF
- TRBD1 TRBJ2-1 TRBV11-2 TGTGCCAGCTCCTACAGGGGGCCCTACAATGAGCAGTTCTTC CASSYRGPYNEQFF
- - TRBJ2-4 TRBV21-1 TGTGCCAGCAGCAAAAAGAAGAGATCGACTAAGACTCAAAAAAACATTCAGTACTTC CASSKKKRSTKTQKNIQYF
- - TRBJ2-7 TRBV7-2 TGTGCCAGCAGCTTAAGGCAGGGGTCCTACGAGCAGTACTTC CASSLRQGSYEQYF
few TRBD2 TRBJ2-2 TRBV7-7 TGTGCTAGCAGCCCCCAGAGCGGGAGAGGGTACACCGGGGAGCTGTTTTTT CASSPQSGRGYTGELFF
- - TRBJ2-1 TRBV27 TGTGCCAGCAGTCCTTTGAACGGGGTATCTGGTGAGCAGTTCTTC CASSPLNGVSGEQFF
- - TRBJ2-1 TRBV4-2 TGTGCCAGCAGCCAAGAGACGGAGTCGCTGCAGTTCTTC CASSQETESLQFF
- - TRBJ2-3 TRBV5-1 TGCGCCAGCAGCCCAGGGACTAGCACAGATACGCAGTATTTT CASSPGTSTDTQYF
- TRBD2 TRBJ2-7 TRBV10-3 TGTGCCATCAGTCCGACTAGCGGGGGTACCTACGAGCAGTACTTC CAISPTSGGTYEQYF
- TRBD1 TRBJ2-3 TRBV5-1 TGCGCCAGCAGGGGGACAGGAGAAGTAACAGATACGCAGTATTTT CASRGTGEVTDTQYF
- - TRBJ2-7 TRBV7-9 TGTGCCAGCAGCTTATCCTTAGCATTTCAACCCGAGCAGTACTTC CASSLSLAFQPEQYF
- TRBD1 TRBJ1-5 TRBV19 TGTGCCAGTAGTATGGACAGGGTCAATCAGCCCCAGCATTTT CASSMDRVNQPQHF
once - TRBJ1-2 TRBV30 TGTGCCTGGAGCGGAGGGGAGCCGTTCGGCTACACCTTC CAWSGGEPFGYTF
- - TRBJ1-2 TRBV30 TGTGCTTACCGGGACACCAACTATGGCTACACCTTC CAYRDTNYGYTF
- TRBD2 TRBJ2-2 TRBV6-4 TGTGCCAGCAGTCGGGGGACTAGCACGAACACCGGGGAGCTGTTTTTT CASSRGTSTNTGELFF
- TRBD1 TRBJ1-6 TRBV11-2 TGTGCCAGCAGCCAGCGGGGACAGGCTGTTTGGAATTCACCCCTCCACTTT CASSQRGQAVWNSPLHF
- TRBD2 TRBJ2-5 TRBV7-2 TGTGCCAGCAGGCTAGCGGGACAAGAGACCCAGTACTTC CASRLAGQETQYF